A selection of T cell receptor beta chains follows, all from one sample in a study of T cells in Graves' hyperthyroidism and ophthalmopathy. Using its own MiXCR run on the multiplex PCR reads, TCRdb lists one record per CDR3 protein. The data hold around 620,000 distinct CDR3 sequences, with approximately 14% observed a single time. Material for sequencing was blood. All receptors come from a woman aged 18-29 years with Graves' ophthalmopathy. Both conserved end residues are part of each CDR3. Fields, in order: CDR3 protein, CDR3 DNA, V gene, clone size, J gene, D gene. The D gene is left open where the match is weak. Rows may omit the clone size; those that give it use once, few, many or a size class.

CASSSRNYEQYF	TGTGCCAGCAGCTCAAGAAACTACGAGCAGTACTTC	TRBV7-2	many	TRBJ2-7	NA
CASTGGAPHLYEQYF	TGTGCCAGCACGGGGGGGGCCCCCCATCTTTACGAGCAGTACTTC	TRBV6-2/TRBV6-3	many	TRBJ2-7	TRBD2
CATAANPSGYNEQFF	TGTGCCACCGCTGCTAACCCGAGCGGGTACAATGAGCAGTTCTTC	TRBV6-1	many	TRBJ2-1	NA
CSAPQGGSTEAFF	TGCAGTGCCCCGCAGGGTGGGAGCACTGAAGCTTTCTTT	TRBV20-1	NA	TRBJ1-1	NA
CSATVGSYEQYF	TGCAGTGCTACCGTTGGCAGCTACGAGCAGTACTTC	TRBV20-1	many	TRBJ2-7	NA
CASSYSDPDGRDRVGRETQYF	TGTGCCAGCAGTTACTCAGATCCTGACGGACGGGACAGGGTTGGGCGAGAGACCCAGTACTTC	TRBV6-2/TRBV6-3	many	TRBJ2-5	TRBD1
CASSYYGRGADTQYF	TGTGCCAGCAGTTACTACGGGAGAGGCGCAGATACGCAGTATTTT	TRBV6-1	many	TRBJ2-3	NA
CASSHLGLAGSTDTQYF	TGTGCCAGCAGCCACCTCGGACTAGCGGGGTCCACAGATACGCAGTATTTT	TRBV6-1	NA	TRBJ2-3	TRBD2
CASSLLRQQNTGELFF	TGTGCCAGCAGCTTACTGCGACAGCAGAACACCGGGGAGCTGTTTTTT	TRBV7-9	NA	TRBJ2-2	NA
CASSQPRGRDTEAFF	TGTGCCAGCAGCCAACCCAGGGGAAGGGACACTGAAGCTTTCTTT	TRBV3-1	many	TRBJ1-1	NA
CASSVDGRGTYEQYF	TGTGCCAGCAGCGTTGACGGGAGGGGCACCTACGAGCAGTACTTC	TRBV9	many	TRBJ2-7	TRBD2
CASSPRTPGAYEQYF	TGTGCCAGCTCACCACGGACGCCAGGGGCCTACGAGCAGTACTTC	TRBV18	few	TRBJ2-7	NA
CASSPYHTGELFF	TGCGCCAGCAGCCCATACCACACCGGGGAGCTGTTTTTT	TRBV4-1	NA	TRBJ2-2	NA
CASRTGTYNEQFF	TGTGCCAGCAGGACAGGAACCTACAATGAGCAGTTCTTC	TRBV7-2	many	TRBJ2-1	NA
CASSAQVTQYF	TGTGCCAGCAGCGCCCAGGTGACCCAGTACTTC	TRBV12-3/TRBV12-4	NA	TRBJ2-5	NA
CASSSHNGYGYTF	TGTGCCAGCAGTTCCCATAATGGGTATGGCTACACCTTC	TRBV12-3/TRBV12-4	NA	TRBJ1-2	NA
CASGQARTGAQETQYF	TGTGCCAGCGGACAGGCCCGGACAGGGGCGCAAGAGACCCAGTACTTC	TRBV6-2/TRBV6-3	NA	TRBJ2-5	TRBD1
CASSYSLSSGRKETQYF	TGTGCCAGCAGTTACTCGTTATCTAGCGGGAGAAAAGAGACCCAGTACTTC	TRBV6-2/TRBV6-3	many	TRBJ2-5	TRBD2
CASRFAALDTQYF	TGTGCCAGCAGATTCGCCGCGTTGGATACGCAGTATTTT	TRBV7-2	many	TRBJ2-3	NA
CATSDRTRQGARYNEQFF	TGTGCCACCAGTGACCGAACGCGACAGGGGGCAAGGTACAATGAGCAGTTCTTC	TRBV24-1	few	TRBJ2-1	TRBD1
CASVDPGLNTEAFF	TGTGCCAGTGTAGACCCGGGGTTGAACACTGAAGCTTTCTTT	TRBV19	NA	TRBJ1-1	NA
CSATGTSGNSYNEQFF	TGCAGTGCTACAGGGACTAGCGGCAACTCCTACAATGAGCAGTTCTTC	TRBV20-1	many	TRBJ2-1	TRBD2
CAWMTGKNYGYTF	TGTGCCTGGATGACAGGAAAGAACTATGGCTACACCTTC	TRBV30	many	TRBJ1-2	NA
CASTLTGGSNSPLHF	TGTGCCAGTACCCTCACAGGGGGCAGTAATTCACCCCTCCACTTT	TRBV19	NA	TRBJ1-6	TRBD1
CASSARRTGGPSPLHF	TGTGCCAGCAGCGCGAGGAGGACAGGGGGACCTTCACCCCTCCACTTT	TRBV9	NA	TRBJ1-6	TRBD1
CSARDPRGPSTEAFF	TGCAGTGCTAGAGACCCCCGGGGCCCGAGCACTGAAGCTTTCTTT	TRBV20-1	NA	TRBJ1-1	NA
CASSPRTSGSVFEQYF	TGTGCCAGCAGCCCACGGACTAGCGGGAGCGTTTTCGAGCAGTACTTC	TRBV7-6	many	TRBJ2-7	TRBD2
CAWSTLAGREQYF	TGTGCCTGGAGTACACTAGCGGGACGTGAGCAGTACTTC	TRBV30	many	TRBJ2-7	TRBD2
CASRIGGKETQYF	TGCGCCAGCAGGATTGGAGGCAAAGAGACCCAGTACTTC	TRBV5-1	many	TRBJ2-5	NA
CASSPGAGKSTDTQYF	TGTGCCAGCTCACCAGGAGCGGGAAAAAGCACAGATACGCAGTATTTT	TRBV18	NA	TRBJ2-3	TRBD2
CSARDPRQINEKLFF	TGCAGTGCTAGAGATCCTCGTCAGATTAATGAAAAACTGTTTTTT	TRBV20-1	few	TRBJ1-4	NA
CASSFSTSGGQETQYF	TGTGCCAGCAGCTTCAGTACTAGCGGGGGGCAAGAGACCCAGTACTTC	TRBV7-8	many	TRBJ2-5	TRBD2
CASSVGTSFTNEQYF	TGTGCCAGTAGTGTCGGGACTAGCTTTACCAACGAGCAGTACTTC	TRBV19	few	TRBJ2-7	TRBD2
CASSPWTSGRAPTHNEQFF	TGTGCCAGCAGTCCCTGGACTAGCGGGAGGGCGCCGACCCACAATGAGCAGTTCTTC	TRBV28	few	TRBJ2-1	TRBD2
CASSPTPSGGHSYNEQFF	TGTGCCAGCAGCCCCACGCCTTCCGGGGGCCATTCCTACAATGAGCAGTTCTTC	TRBV7-9	many	TRBJ2-1	NA
CASSRLTYGRVYEQYF	TGTGCCAGCAGCCGCCTCACGTACGGGAGGGTCTACGAGCAGTACTTC	TRBV3-1	few	TRBJ2-7	TRBD2
CAIAEGAVGSYNEQFF	TGTGCCATCGCCGAAGGGGCGGTCGGCTCCTACAATGAGCAGTTCTTC	TRBV10-3	NA	TRBJ2-1	NA
CATSLTDSGANVLTF	TGTGCCACCAGCTTAACGGACTCTGGGGCCAACGTCCTGACTTTC	TRBV15	few	TRBJ2-6	NA
CASSHQNRGHEQFF	TGTGCCAGCAGCCATCAAAACAGGGGACATGAGCAGTTCTTC	TRBV7-9	many	TRBJ2-1	TRBD1
CASSWGTSGRTTYEQYF	TGTGCCAGCAGTTGGGGGACTAGCGGGAGGACCACCTACGAGCAGTACTTC	TRBV6-5	NA	TRBJ2-7	TRBD2
CASKADDEQFF	TGTGCCAGCAAAGCGGACGATGAGCAGTTCTTC	TRBV2	many	TRBJ2-1	NA
CASSPGLAGGSLKETQYF	TGTGCCAGCAGCCCTGGACTAGCGGGAGGGTCCTTGAAGGAGACCCAGTACTTC	TRBV7-8	many	TRBJ2-5	TRBD2
CASSLGWFSITHTEAFF	TGTGCCAGCAGCCTCGGTTGGTTCTCGATTACTCACACTGAAGCTTTCTTT	TRBV5-8	many	TRBJ1-1	NA
CAWSVRLAGGSSYNEQFF	TGTGCCTGGAGTGTAAGACTAGCGGGAGGGAGCTCCTACAATGAGCAGTTCTTC	TRBV30	many	TRBJ2-1	TRBD2
CASSGGELKWTGDSPLHF	TGTGCCAGCAGTGGGGGGGAGTTAAAGTGGACAGGCGATTCACCCCTCCACTTT	TRBV2	many	TRBJ1-6	TRBD1
CASSSPGQGWWPQHF	TGTGCCAGCAGTTCACCGGGACAGGGGTGGTGGCCCCAGCATTTT	TRBV12-3/TRBV12-4	many	TRBJ1-5	TRBD1
CASSQDWGSGEDTQYF	TGTGCCAGCAGCCAAGATTGGGGTAGCGGGGAGGATACGCAGTATTTT	TRBV14	NA	TRBJ2-3	TRBD2
CASSQGGSIGTSGRAANTGELFF	TGTGCCAGCAGCCAAGGGGGGAGCATCGGGACTAGCGGGAGGGCAGCGAACACCGGGGAGCTGTTTTTT	TRBV4-2	few	TRBJ2-2	TRBD2
CASSYVGQLRLWNTGELFF	TGTGCCAGCAGTTACGTGGGTCAGCTAAGGCTCTGGAACACCGGGGAGCTGTTTTTT	TRBV6-2/TRBV6-3	few	TRBJ2-2	NA